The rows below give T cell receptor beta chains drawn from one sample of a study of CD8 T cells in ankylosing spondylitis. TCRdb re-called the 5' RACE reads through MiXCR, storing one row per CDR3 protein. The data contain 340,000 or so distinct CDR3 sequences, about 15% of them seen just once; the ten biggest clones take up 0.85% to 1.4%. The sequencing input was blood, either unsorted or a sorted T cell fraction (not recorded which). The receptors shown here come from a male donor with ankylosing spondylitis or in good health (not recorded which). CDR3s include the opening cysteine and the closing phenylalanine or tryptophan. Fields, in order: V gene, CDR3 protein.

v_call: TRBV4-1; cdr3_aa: CASSLAAGGITDTQYF
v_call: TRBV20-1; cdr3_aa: CSASAWGQPQHF
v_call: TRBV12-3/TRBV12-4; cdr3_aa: CASSPRANVLTF
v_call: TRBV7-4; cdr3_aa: CASSLAARARMWGNEKLFF
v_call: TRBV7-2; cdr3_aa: CASIKEQGQPGGYTF
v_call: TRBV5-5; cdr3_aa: CASSSAAMFSYEQYF
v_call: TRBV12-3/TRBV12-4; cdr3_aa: CASSFPLASGGETQYF
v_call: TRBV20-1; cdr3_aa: CSANPLASYNEQFF
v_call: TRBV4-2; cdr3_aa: CASSQGVYEQFF
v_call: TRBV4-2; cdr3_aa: CASSRLAGGVGEQFF
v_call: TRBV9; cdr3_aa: CASSPGQSSSYEQYF
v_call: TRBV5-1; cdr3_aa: CASSLGVAEGTEAFF
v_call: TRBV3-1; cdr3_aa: CASSQDGPYEQYF
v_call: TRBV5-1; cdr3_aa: CASSPGGNQPLYF
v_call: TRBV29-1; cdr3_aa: CSVGIMGVINTQYF